The subject of this entry is one TCR beta chain. Per the study methods: It was from reference gene primer amplification that nucleated cell counts were estimated. Generated by immunoSEQ multiplex PCR, the TCRdb table keeps only in-frame clones and is missing some. V and J calls and clone size are copied from that table; D and trimming were computed from the DNA. The sample lists some 53,000 clones, more than 75% occurring once. This CDR3 is 15 amino acids long. Germline V CDR1 and CDR2: SNHLY, FYNNEI. The V and J ends lost 5 bases and 7 bases, in that order; junction bases with no gene match: 6. The sample is drawn from a study of blood T cell repertoires in COVID-19.

The chain couples TRBV2 to TRBJ2-3, with TRBD2 identical over 13 bases. The sequenced sample was peripheral blood. The receptor was derived from a human donor with active COVID-19. The donor label of this sample is uncertain. CDR3 in amino acids: CASSRTSGGRNTQYF. The CDR3 coding sequence is TGTGCCAGCAGTCGGACTAGCGGGGGCCGTAATACGCAGTATTTT.